One and the same sample provided the 30 T cell receptor beta chains below, sequenced in a study of control samples from healthy donors and cancer patients. Data came from immunoSEQ multiplex PCR; TCRdb stores just in-frame clones and leaves some out. This sample has some 140,000 clones; roughly 89% occur once, and the top ten carry around 11%. Sequenced: blood. These receptors originate from a man aged 30 to 45 in good health.

This clone occurred once. The sample contains more than one DNA sequence encoding this CDR3. This chain uses TRBV4-2 with TRBJ2-1; D not resolved. The CDR3 has 16 residues. Trimming took 0 bases from V and 9 from J, leaving 18 bases between them. Germline V gene lookup returns CDR1 LGHNA and CDR2 YNFKEQ. CDR3 amino acids: CASSQEATRVFGEQFF. CDR3 nucleotide sequence: TGTGCCAGCAGCCAAGAGGCGACTCGGGTTTTCGGTGAGCAGTTCTTC.

The CDR3 region has the DNA TGTGCCAGCAGTTTACATAAAGGAAACACCATATATTTT. Protein product: CASSLHKGNTIYF. The J gene is TRBJ1-3, the V gene TRBV12-3 or TRBV12-4; no definite D call. This CDR3 is 13 amino acids long. V shed 2 bases and J shed 4 bases, with 6 bases lying between them.

This clone was recorded a few times. The chain joins TRBV19 to TRBJ1-1; 8 nucleotides match TRBD1. Germline trimming cut 6 bases from V and 0 bases from J; bases unmatched to any gene: 6. The germline V gene has CDR1 LNHDA and CDR2 SQIVND (reference sequence). This CDR3 contains 15 residues. The CDR3 DNA reads as TGTGCCAGTAGCCACGGACAGGGCCTGAACACTGAAGCTTTCTTT. This encodes CASSHGQGLNTEAFF.

This clone was detected once. This chain links TRBV15 with TRBJ1-2; perhaps TRBD1 as D (5 bases). This CDR3 spans 15 amino acids. V was pared by 1 base and J by 2 bases, with 11 bases between. The germline V gene encodes CDR1 LNHNV and CDR2 YYDKDF (reference sequence). CDR3 DNA sequence: TGTGCCACCAGCAGAGCTCTCGCAGGGAACTATGGCTACACCTTC. Its translation: CATSRALAGNYGYTF.

This CDR3 reads CASSETSGNTIYF. As DNA, the CDR3 is TGTGCCAGCAGTGAAACCAGTGGAAACACCATATATTTT. J is TRBJ1-3 and V is TRBV2; D unclear. This CDR3 comprises 13 residues. Trimming stripped 2 bases from V and 3 bases from J, with 5 bases between. Germline V gene lookup returns CDR1 SNHLY and CDR2 FYNNEI.

The J gene is TRBJ1-4, the V gene TRBV27; 10 bases map to TRBD1. The V gene's germline CDR1 is MNHEY and CDR2 SMNVEV (reference sequence). CDR3 length: 14 residues. The V gene end was trimmed by 5 bases and the J gene end by 11 bases; junction bases not matched to a gene: 8. CDR3 in DNA: TGTGCCAGCAGTACCCGGGACAGGGGAGGGAAACTGTTTTTT. Its translation is CASSTRDRGGKLFF.

This clone was detected a few times. The chain employs TRBV6-2 or TRBV6-3 and TRBJ2-7, with 9 bases identical to TRBD1. J lost 2 bases, V lost 6 bases, and 8 bases had no gene match. The CDR3 loop spans 15 amino acids. Germline CDR1 and CDR2: MNHEY and SVGEGT. The CDR3 here is CASSHSGTGPYEQYF. CDR3 DNA sequence: TGTGCCAGCAGCCACTCCGGGACAGGGCCCTACGAGCAGTACTTC.

This chain's CDR3 is CASSDQRGTGETQYF. CDR3 nucleotides: TGTGCCAGCAGTGACCAGCGGGGTACTGGGGAGACCCAGTACTTC. This chain joins TRBV28 and TRBJ2-5; 7 bases are a match to TRBD2. This CDR3 comprises 15 residues. Germline V lookup: CDR1 MDHEN, CDR2 SYDVKM. Losses at the gene ends were 5 bases for V and 5 bases for J; bases not matched to a gene: 11.

The chain recombines TRBV4-3 with TRBJ2-2; 7 bases match TRBD1. In germline, CDR1 is LGHNA, CDR2 YSLEER. Trimming took 0 bases from V and 5 from J; bases not matched to a gene: 3. There are 15 residues in the CDR3. CDR3 loop: CASSQDRGKTGELFF. The CDR3 nucleotides are TGCGCCAGCAGCCAAGACAGGGGGAAGACCGGGGAGCTGTTTTTT.

The V call is TRBV18, the J call TRBJ2-1, with 14 bases identical to TRBD2. The CDR3 loop spans 16 amino acids. Germline-derived CDR1 and CDR2 are KGHSH and LQKENI. Germline trimming cut 4 bases from V and 10 bases from J; bases unmatched to any gene: 9. The CDR3 nucleotides read TGTGCCAGCTCACATGGGACTAGCGGGAGTCTGAAGGAGCAGTTCTTC. It codes for CASSHGTSGSLKEQFF.

The chain combines TRBV7-9 with TRBJ1-6; D is unclear. The length of the CDR3 is 13 residues. The V gene's germline CDR1 is SEHNR and CDR2 FQNEAQ (reference sequence). V shed 2 bases and J shed 8 bases, with 7 bases lying between them. CDR3 in DNA: TGTGCCAGCAGCTTAAGGCAGGATTCACCCCTCCACTTT. Its protein product is CASSLRQDSPLHF.

This clone was counted between two and nine times. The V and J genes are TRBV27 and TRBJ1-2, with a tentative D call TRBD1 (5 bases). Germline CDR1 MNHEY, CDR2 SMNVEV (reference sequence). The CDR3 is made up of 13 amino acids. Trimming left V 5 bases short and J 3 bases short, with 10 bases between. The CDR3 DNA is TGTGCCAGCAGTCAAACAGGTTACTATGGCTACACCTTC. This gives the protein CASSQTGYYGYTF.

The chain is built from TRBV28 and TRBJ2-2, with TRBD2 matching 9 bases. Germline V gene lookup returns CDR1 MDHEN and CDR2 SYDVKM. CDR3 length equals 16 residues. Trimming at V came to 3 bases and at J to 4 bases, leaving 6 bases not matched to a gene. CDR3 sequence (DNA): TGTGCCAGCAGTTTCCGAGCGGGAGGACTCACCGGGGAGCTGTTTTTT. Amino acid sequence: CASSFRAGGLTGELFF.

The chain has TRBV5-4 and TRBJ1-2; the match to TRBD1 covers 7 bases. Per the germline V gene, CDR1 is SGHNT and CDR2 is YYREEE (reference sequence). This CDR3 has 14 residues. With V trimmed by 4 bases and J by 2 bases, 5 bases remained unmatched. The CDR3 protein is CASSPQGQNYGYTF. The CDR3 nucleotides read TGTGCCAGCAGCCCACAGGGACAGAACTATGGCTACACCTTC.

The chain links TRBV10-3 to TRBJ2-4; weak D call: TRBD2 (6 bases). The CDR3 totals 17 residues. Germline CDR1 reads ENHRY; CDR2 reads SYGVKD. V lost 6 bases and J 1 base, leaving 19 bases between the germline ends. The CDR3 region has the DNA TGTGCCATCAGCGAGGGGTCCGGGAGTGGCGCCAAAAACATTCAGTACTTC. It encodes CAISEGSGSGAKNIQYF.

This clone turned up a few times. The CDR3: CASSFPKGQINTGELFF. CDR3 nucleotide sequence: TGTGCCAGCAGTTTCCCTAAGGGACAGATAAACACCGGGGAGCTGTTTTTT. This rearrangement joins TRBV2 to TRBJ2-2; 7 bases are a match to TRBD1. Trimming removed 5 bases from V and 2 bases from J; junction bases left unmatched: 11. This CDR3 has 17 amino acids. Germline V gene data show CDR1 as SNHLY and CDR2 as FYNNEI.

The chain uses TRBV5-8 and TRBJ1-2; D is undetermined. Germline V gene sequence: CDR1 SGHTS, CDR2 YDEGEE. The CDR3 totals 13 residues. V lost 4 bases and J 4 bases, leaving 11 bases between the germline ends. The CDR3 here is CASSPTGVYGYTF. The CDR3 DNA sequence: TGTGCCAGCAGCCCGACCGGAGTCTATGGCTACACCTTC.

The J gene is TRBJ1-5, the V gene TRBV6-5; D might be TRBD1 (6 bases). The CDR3 runs 13 residues. Deletions cut 7 bases from V and 4 bases from J, with 11 bases between. Germline CDR1 and CDR2: MNHEY and SVGAGI. The CDR3 loop is CASTGTQNQPQHF. CDR3 coding DNA: TGTGCCAGCACAGGGACACAGAATCAGCCCCAGCATTTT.

This chain joins TRBV18 and TRBJ1-1; 8 nucleotides align to TRBD1. J was trimmed by 1 base and V by 4 bases; bases with no gene match: 5. This CDR3 region has 15 residues. Germline CDR1 and CDR2: KGHSH and LQKENI. CDR3 region: CASSQDRVTNTEAFF. The CDR3 DNA reads TGTGCCAGCTCACAGGACAGGGTGACGAACACTGAAGCTTTCTTT. The complete variable domain, with remaining parts taken from reference TRBV18 and TRBJ1-1, reads NAGVMQNPRHLVRRRGQEARLRCSPMKGHSHVYWYRQLPEEGLKFMVYLQKENIIDESGMPKERFSAEFPKEGPSILRIQQVVRGDSAAYFCASSQDRVTNTEAFFGQGTRLTVV.

V is TRBV6-6 and J is TRBJ2-1; D uncertain. Germline V gene sequence: CDR1 MNHNY, CDR2 SVGAGI (reference sequence). The CDR3 spans 11 residues. V lost 1 base and J lost 8, with 3 bases in between. The CDR3 sequence is CASSYLDEQFF. The CDR3 DNA reads as TGTGCCAGCAGTTACTTGGATGAGCAGTTCTTC.

This clone has only one observation. The chain has TRBV13 and TRBJ2-1; 9 bases agree with TRBD1. The germline gives CDR1 PRHDT, CDR2 FYEKMQ (reference sequence). This CDR3 spans 16 amino acids. Trimming removed 1 base from V and 7 bases from J; junction bases left unmatched: 8. Here the CDR3 reads CASSLAGTGPRNEQFF. CDR3 DNA: TGTGCCAGCAGCTTAGCCGGGACAGGGCCGCGTAATGAGCAGTTCTTC. The full variable domain, completed using reference TRBV13 and TRBJ2-1, is AAGVIQSPRHLIKEKRETATLKCYPIPRHDTVYWYQQGPGQDPQFLISFYEKMQSDKGSIPDRFSAQQFSDYHSELNMSSLELGDSALYFCASSLAGTGPRNEQFFGPGTRLTVL.

V usage is TRBV7-2 and J usage is TRBJ1-2; 7 bases agree with TRBD1. The V gene's germline CDR1 is SGHTA and CDR2 FQGNSA. This CDR3 has 14 residues. Losses at the gene ends were 5 bases for V and 2 bases for J; bases not matched to a gene: 5. The CDR3: CASSRSTGNYGYTF. The CDR3 DNA sequence: TGTGCCAGCAGCAGATCGACAGGGAACTATGGCTACACCTTC.

The chain employs TRBV5-4 and TRBJ2-1, with D hard to call. This CDR3 comprises 15 residues. V lost 0 bases to trimming and J lost 10 bases, with 17 bases between them. Germline loops: CDR1 SGHNT, CDR2 YYREEE (reference sequence). Here the CDR3 reads CASSLGGNYPREQFF. The CDR3 nucleotides are TGTGCCAGCAGCTTGGGGGGAAACTACCCGCGGGAGCAGTTCTTC.

The chain links TRBV30 to TRBJ1-4, with unresolved D. Germline CDR1 and CDR2: GTSNPN and SVGIG (reference sequence). Trimming removed 3 bases at V and 7 bases at J, with 9 bases between. The CDR3 runs 12 residues. The CDR3 reads CAWSHLGEKLFF. CDR3 coding DNA: TGTGCCTGGAGCCACTTGGGTGAAAAACTGTTTTTT.

This chain uses TRBV23-1 with TRBJ2-1; 8 positions match TRBD1. TRBV23-1 is filed as an ORF, its function uncertain. The CDR3 has 15 residues. J gave up 8 bases and V 0 bases, and 6 bases lay outside the gene matches. This CDR3 reads CASSQSTGAQDEQFF. For the CDR3, the DNA is TGCGCCAGCAGTCAATCGACAGGGGCGCAGGATGAGCAGTTCTTC.

The table lists this clone with a count of one. CDR3 nucleotide sequence: TGTGCCAGCAGTAGGACGGGGGGCGAAGGGTATGGCTACACCTTC. This translates into CASSRTGGEGYGYTF. The chain is built from TRBV6-5 and TRBJ1-2; a weak D match, TRBD1 (6 bases). Deletions cut 5 bases from V and 5 bases from J, with 18 bases between. This CDR3 is built from 15 residues. CDR1 is MNHEY, CDR2 SVGAGI, per germline.

The V call is TRBV7-8, the J call TRBJ2-3; 7 bases align to TRBD2. CDR1 and CDR2 (germline): SGHVS, FQNEAQ. The CDR3 extends over 18 amino acids. Unmatched junction bases numbered 13, after V lost 3 bases and J lost 1 base. The CDR3 loop is CASSFRAGALFGTDTQYF. For the CDR3, the DNA is TGTGCCAGCAGCTTTAGGGCGGGAGCGCTCTTTGGCACAGATACGCAGTATTTT.

In its sample, this clone was seen many times. The chain uses TRBV6-5 and TRBJ1-1; D not certain. V lost 0 bases and J 8 bases, leaving 13 bases between the germline ends. CDR3 length: 14 amino acids. Germline lookup yields CDR1 MNHEY and CDR2 SVGAGI. Written as DNA, the CDR3 is TGTGCCAGCAGTTACTCCCAGGAATACGTGGAAGCTTTCTTT. Residues: CASSYSQEYVEAFF.

The chain is built from TRBV29-1 and TRBJ2-5; D is perhaps TRBD1 (5 bases). This CDR3 comprises 16 residues. Germline V gene sequence: CDR1 SQVTM, CDR2 ANQGSEA. The ends were cut back, 0 bases at V and 2 bases at J, with 16 bases in the middle. The CDR3 loop reads CSVEDLQGDLQETQYF. The CDR3 DNA follows: TGCAGCGTTGAAGATTTGCAGGGCGATCTGCAAGAGACCCAGTACTTC.

This clone has just one count. The chain links TRBV15 to TRBJ2-3; D unresolved. Per the germline V gene, CDR1 is LNHNV and CDR2 is YYDKDF (reference sequence). The CDR3 has 14 amino acids. V shed 1 base and J shed 6 bases, with 11 bases lying between them. In nucleotides, the CDR3 is TGTGCCACCAGCAGAGGATGGGTCCGGGATACGCAGTATTTT. It is translated as CATSRGWVRDTQYF.